This TCR beta chain comes out of a study of T cells in Graves' hyperthyroidism and ophthalmopathy. The CDR3 totals 14 residues. Germline loops: CDR1 ENHRY, CDR2 SYGVKD. The V gene end was trimmed by 6 bases and the J gene end by 4 bases; junction bases not matched to a gene: 6. Authors of the study amplified TCR beta CDR3 regions from RNA transcripts. First-round RT-PCR of the TCR CDR3 relied on the HTBI primer set. TCRdb recomputed calls from the multiplex PCR reads with MiXCR, one row per CDR3 protein. The sample includes a few hundred thousand distinct CDR3 sequences, about 15% seen only once; the top ten take roughly a fifth.

The V and J genes are TRBV10-3 and TRBJ1-5, with TRBD1 matching 7 bases. The source of this sequence is a woman between 25 and 40 years old with Graves' ophthalmopathy. Input material: blood. CDR3 region: CAIRRGGTNQPQHF. The CDR3 DNA sequence: TGTGCCATCAGGCGAGGGGGCACGAATCAGCCCCAGCATTTT.